The sequence of this T cell receptor (beta chain) was determined in a study of T cell repertoires in cytomegalovirus infection. Whole-study context: Indications came from public TCR beta signatures; they pointed to CMV infection and to a matching HLA type. General study points: Cumulated frequencies of public TCR beta families served to identify carriers of CMV plus the relevant HLA. CMV-specific TCR beta clonotypes restricted by HLA-C dominated the ex vivo response.

CDR3 length: 17 amino acids. Between the trimmed V and J ends, which lost 0 bases and 1 base, there was a span of 16 bases. CDR1 and CDR2 (germline): SEHNR, FQNEAQ (reference sequence). At least ten counts were recorded for this clonotype. The target antigen is unknown. A single record per CDR3 protein comes from TCRdb applying MiXCR to the reads. The sample lists roughly 640,000 distinct CDR3 sequences; roughly 24% were seen once. The receptor was derived from a human donor in good health (CMV status not recorded). Some clones in this sample may be carry-over from other donors' samples. V and J are TRBV7-9 and TRBJ2-7; D perhaps matches TRBD2 (6 bases). Sample: CD8+ T cells from PBMCs. CDR3 region: CASSLADWEVLSYEQYF. DNA for the CDR3: TGTGCCAGCAGCTTAGCGGACTGGGAGGTTTTGTCCTACGAGCAGTACTTC.